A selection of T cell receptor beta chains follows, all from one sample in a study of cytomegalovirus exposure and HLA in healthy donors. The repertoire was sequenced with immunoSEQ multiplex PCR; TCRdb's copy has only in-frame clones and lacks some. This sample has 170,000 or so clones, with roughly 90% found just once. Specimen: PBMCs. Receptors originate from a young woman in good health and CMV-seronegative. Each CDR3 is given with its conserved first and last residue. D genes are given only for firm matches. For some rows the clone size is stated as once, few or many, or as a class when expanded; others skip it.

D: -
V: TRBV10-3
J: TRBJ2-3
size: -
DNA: TGTGCCACAGATCTCCAAGGGCGTGGCGGGGGCTTAGATACGCAGTATTTT
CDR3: CATDLQGRGGGLDTQYF

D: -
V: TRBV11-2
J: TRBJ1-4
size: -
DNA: TGTGCCAGCGACCGTGGGCAAGGCGAAAAACTGTTTTTT
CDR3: CASDRGQGEKLFF

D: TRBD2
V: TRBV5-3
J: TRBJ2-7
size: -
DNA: TGTGCCAGAAGCTCAAGCGGGGAGAACACCGTACGAGTTGGGGACTTC
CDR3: CARSSSGENTVRVGDF

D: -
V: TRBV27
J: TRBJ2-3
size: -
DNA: TGTGCCAGCAGTTTAGCTAGCGCGACAGATACGCAGTATTTT
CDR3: CASSLASATDTQYF

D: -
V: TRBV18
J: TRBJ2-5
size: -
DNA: TGTGCCAGCTCAGGTTCCGGGTCCATTCAAGAGACCCAGTACTTC
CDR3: CASSGSGSIQETQYF

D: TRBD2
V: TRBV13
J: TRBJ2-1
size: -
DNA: TGTGCCAGCAGCGCAGCTACTAGCGGGGGGGCCGTTGAGCAGTTCTTC
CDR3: CASSAATSGGAVEQFF

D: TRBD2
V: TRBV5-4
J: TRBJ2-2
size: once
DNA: TGTGCCAGCAGCTCCCCTAGCGGGGGCCCCACCGGGGAGCTGTTTTTT
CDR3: CASSSPSGGPTGELFF

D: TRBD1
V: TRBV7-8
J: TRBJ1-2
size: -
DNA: TGTGCCAGCAGCTCGGGACAGAACTATGGCTACACCTTC
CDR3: CASSSGQNYGYTF

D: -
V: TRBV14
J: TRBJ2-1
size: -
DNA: TGTGCCAGCAGCCAAGACACAGCGGTCTCCTACAATGAGCAGTTCTTC
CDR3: CASSQDTAVSYNEQFF

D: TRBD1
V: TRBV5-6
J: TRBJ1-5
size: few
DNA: TGTGCCAGCAGCCAGGGGACCGGGACAGGAGATCAGCCCCAGCATTTT
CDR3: CASSQGTGTGDQPQHF

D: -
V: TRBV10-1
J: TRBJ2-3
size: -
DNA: TGCGCCAGCAGTGAGCTTGACAGAAATAGCACAGATACGCAGTATTTT
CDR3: CASSELDRNSTDTQYF

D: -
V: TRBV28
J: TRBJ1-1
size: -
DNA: TGTGCCAGCAGGTACTTCGGTCAGGTAGCTTTCTTT
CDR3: CASRYFGQVAFF

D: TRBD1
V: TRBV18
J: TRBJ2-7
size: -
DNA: TGTGCCAGCTCACTCTCCCAGGGGGCAGAGCAGTACTTC
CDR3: CASSLSQGAEQYF

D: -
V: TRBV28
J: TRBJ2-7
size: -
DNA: TGTGCCAGCAGTTACTCATTCTCCTACGAGCAGTACTTC
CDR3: CASSYSFSYEQYF

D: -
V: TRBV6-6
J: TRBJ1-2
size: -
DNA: TGTGCCAGCAGTTCCGGGACACAAATGTATGGCTACACCTTC
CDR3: CASSSGTQMYGYTF

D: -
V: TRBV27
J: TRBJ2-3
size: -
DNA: TGTGCCAGCAGCTCCATCAACTCCAACCGGGGCACAGATACGCAGTATTTT
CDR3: CASSSINSNRGTDTQYF

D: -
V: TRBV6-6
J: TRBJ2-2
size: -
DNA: TGTGCCAGCAGGTCGTTCCCGATAGACACCGGGGAGCTGTTTTTT
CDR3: CASRSFPIDTGELFF

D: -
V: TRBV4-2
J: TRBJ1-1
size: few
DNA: TGTGCCAGCAGCCAAGATGCCCGGGACACTGAAGCTTTCTTT
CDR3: CASSQDARDTEAFF

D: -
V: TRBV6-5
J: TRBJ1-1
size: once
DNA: TGTGCCAGCACTAAACGGGGGAGGGACACTGAAGCTTTCTTT
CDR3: CASTKRGRDTEAFF

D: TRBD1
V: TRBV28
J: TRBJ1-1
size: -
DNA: TGTGCCAGCAGTTCGAGGGGGACAGGGATTTTTGAAGCTTTCTTT
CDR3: CASSSRGTGIFEAFF

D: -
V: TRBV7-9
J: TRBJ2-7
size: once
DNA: TGTGCCAGCAGCTCCACAGGATCCCCCTACGAGCAGTACTTC
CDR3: CASSSTGSPYEQYF

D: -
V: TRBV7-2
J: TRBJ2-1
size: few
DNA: TGTGCCAGCAGCTTAGGGCAGGAAGGTGAGCAGTTCTTC
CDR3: CASSLGQEGEQFF

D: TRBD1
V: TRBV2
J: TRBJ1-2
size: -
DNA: TGTGCCAGCAGTGCTGACAGGGACTATGGCTACACCTTC
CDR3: CASSADRDYGYTF

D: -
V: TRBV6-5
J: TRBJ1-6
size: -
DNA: TGTGCCAGCAGCCGGGACACCAATAATTCACCCCTCCACTTT
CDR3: CASSRDTNNSPLHF

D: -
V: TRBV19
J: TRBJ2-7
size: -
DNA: TGTGCCAGTAGTATTCGGGGTGGAAGCTCCTACGAGCAGTACTTC
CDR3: CASSIRGGSSYEQYF

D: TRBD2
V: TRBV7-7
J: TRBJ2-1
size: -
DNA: TGTGCTAGCAGCTCAGGGACTAGCGGGACCAATGAGCAGTTCTTC
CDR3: CASSSGTSGTNEQFF

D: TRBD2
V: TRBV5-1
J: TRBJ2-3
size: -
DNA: TGCGCCAGCAGCTCAGGACTAGTGAGCACAGATACGCAGTATTTT
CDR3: CASSSGLVSTDTQYF

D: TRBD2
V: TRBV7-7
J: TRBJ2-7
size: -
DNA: TGTGCCAGCAGCGCAGGGACTAGCGAGCCTCTCGAGCAGTACTTC
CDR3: CASSAGTSEPLEQYF

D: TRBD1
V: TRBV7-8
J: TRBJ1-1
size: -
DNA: TGTGCCAGCAGCTTCGCTCCGGGACAGGGGAGAGCGGCCAACACTGAAGCTTTCTTT
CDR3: CASSFAPGQGRAANTEAFF

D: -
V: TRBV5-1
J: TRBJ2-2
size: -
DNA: TGCGCCAGCAGCGAAACCGAGGTCGGGGAGCTGTTTTTT
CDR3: CASSETEVGELFF

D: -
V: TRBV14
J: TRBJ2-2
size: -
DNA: TGTGCCAGCAGCCAGTTCGGCGGCGGGGAGCTGTTTTTT
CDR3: CASSQFGGGELFF

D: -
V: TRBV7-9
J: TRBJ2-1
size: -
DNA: TGTGCCAGCAGCTTAGTGATCGGAGCCTACAATGAGCAGTTCTTC
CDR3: CASSLVIGAYNEQFF

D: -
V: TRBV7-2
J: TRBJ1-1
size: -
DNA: TGTGCCAGCAGCCTACAGGGACCTAACACTGAAGCTTTCTTT
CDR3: CASSLQGPNTEAFF

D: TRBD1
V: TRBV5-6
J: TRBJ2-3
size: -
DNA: TGTGCCAGCAGCTCCCACAGGGGAAACACAGATACGCAGTATTTT
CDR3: CASSSHRGNTDTQYF

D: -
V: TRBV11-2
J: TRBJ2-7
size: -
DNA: TGTGCCAGGGGGAACGGGAGCTTC
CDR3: CARGNGSF

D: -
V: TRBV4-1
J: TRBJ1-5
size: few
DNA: TGCGCCAGCAGCCAGGACACCAATCAGCCCCAGCATTTT
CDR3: CASSQDTNQPQHF

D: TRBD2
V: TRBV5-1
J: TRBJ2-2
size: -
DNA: TGCGCCACATCCGGGACTAGCGGGTTCCTAGGGGTGACCGGGGAGCTGTTTTTT
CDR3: CATSGTSGFLGVTGELFF

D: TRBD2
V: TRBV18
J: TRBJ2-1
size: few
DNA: TGTGCCAGCTCGCTCGGACTAGCCGATGAGCAGTTCTTC
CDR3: CASSLGLADEQFF

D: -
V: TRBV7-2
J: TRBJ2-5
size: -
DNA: TGTGCCAGCAGCTTACGCCGCGGGGGAGCGGGGACACAAGAGACCCAGTACTTC
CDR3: CASSLRRGGAGTQETQYF

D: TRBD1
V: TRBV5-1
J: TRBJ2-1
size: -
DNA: TGCGCCAGCAGCCCCGGACAGGTTGAGGATGAGCAGTTCTTC
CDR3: CASSPGQVEDEQFF

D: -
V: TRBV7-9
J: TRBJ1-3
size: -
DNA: TGTTCCAGCAGCTTATACCAGGGCCCCTCTGGAAACACCATATATTTT
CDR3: CSSSLYQGPSGNTIYF

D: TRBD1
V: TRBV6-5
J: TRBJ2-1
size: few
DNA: TGTGCCAGCAGTCCCGGGACAGGTTACAATGAGCAGTTCTTC
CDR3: CASSPGTGYNEQFF

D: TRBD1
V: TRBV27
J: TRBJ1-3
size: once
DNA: TGTGCCAGCAAATCAGGGGGCGCGGGGGGAAACACCATATATTTT
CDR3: CASKSGGAGGNTIYF

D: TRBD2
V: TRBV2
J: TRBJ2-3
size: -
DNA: TGTGCCAGCAGCGTTCTAGCGGACCCACGAGATACGCAGTATTTT
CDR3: CASSVLADPRDTQYF

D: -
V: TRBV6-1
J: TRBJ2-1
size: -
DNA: TGTGCCAGCAGCCCCGTGTCGGGGTTCACGCCTAGCCAGTTCTTC
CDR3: CASSPVSGFTPSQFF

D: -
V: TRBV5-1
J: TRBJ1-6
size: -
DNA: TGCGCCAGCAGCCTAACGGACGGGGATTCACCCCTCCACTTT
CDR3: CASSLTDGDSPLHF

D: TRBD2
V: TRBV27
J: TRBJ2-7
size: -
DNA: TGTGCCAGCAGTTTGGGTCCTAGCGGGAGCTACGAGCAGTACTTC
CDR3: CASSLGPSGSYEQYF

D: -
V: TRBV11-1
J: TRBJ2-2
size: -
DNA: TGTGCCAGCAGCAGCGCAGCGAACACCGGGGAGCTGTTTTTT
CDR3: CASSSAANTGELFF